This TCR beta chain was sequenced during a study of CXCR3-negative and CXCR3-positive naive CD8 T cells. The CDR3 is 11 residues long. Germline loops: CDR1 MDHEN, CDR2 SYDVKM. The authors gated naive CD8+ T cells as CD45RO-CCR7+CD27+CD95-. With UMI labels, 5' RACE was used to prepare the TRB cDNA libraries. TCRdb reprocessed the 5' RACE reads; each CDR3 protein has one entry and no DNA is given. The sample table sets out about 130,000 distinct CDR3 sequences. The V gene is TRBV28, the J gene TRBJ2-1; TCRdb designates TRBD1, a call that cannot be tested without DNA. The source is a human donor in good health. Some clones in this sample may be carry-over from other donors' samples. The specimen sequenced was naive CXCR3- CD8+ T cells from blood. The subset: CD45RO-CCR7+CD27+CD95- naive CD8+ T cells lacking CXCR3 (TNR3-). CDR3 sequence: CASGVPHEQFF.